This T cell receptor (beta chain) was identified in a study of blood T cells in healthy people across ages. Germline V gene lookup returns CDR1 MNHNY and CDR2 SVGAGI (reference sequence). This CDR3 has 13 amino acids. Trimming took off 8 bases at V and 3 bases at J, with 14 bases between the two ends. A second PCR, run for roughly 7 to 12 cycles, used a sample-barcoded 5' primer plus a J-beta primer mix. Tags on each cDNA molecule came from a template-switch adaptor with 12 random nucleotides. TCRdb reprocessed the 5' RACE reads via MiXCR and lists one record per CDR3 protein. The sample yields about 680,000 distinct CDR3 sequences, around 45% seen once. Donors were systemically healthy Caucasian individuals from Russia aged roughly 6 to 95 years. No fewer than 7 million PBMCs went into each sample.

This chain uses TRBV6-6 with TRBJ2-7, with a possible D match to TRBD2 (6 bases). The material sequenced was blood. This receptor was identified in a woman aged 55-69 years in good health. DNA of the CDR3: TGTGCCAGCGCGGGACCGAATGTCTACGAGCAGTACTTC. Amino acid sequence: CASAGPNVYEQYF.